This passage covers 19 T cell receptor beta chains from one sample sequenced in a study of cytomegalovirus exposure and HLA in healthy donors. In the PCR, 60 Vbeta and 13 Jbeta primers were used. Clones were read by immunoSEQ multiplex PCR, and TCRdb kept only the in-frame ones, dropping some. The data contain 100,000 to 150,000 clones, about 80% of them singletons. Sequenced: PBMCs. These receptors all stem from a woman aged 50 to 60 in good health and CMV-seropositive.

The CDR3 DNA is TGTGCCACGCGTAACAGGGGGTCCTATGGCTACACCTTC. It translates to CATRNRGSYGYTF. The J gene is TRBJ1-2, the V gene TRBV6-6, with TRBD1 matching 8 bases. This CDR3 is built from 13 residues. Germline V gives CDR1 MNHNY, CDR2 SVGAGI (reference sequence). J lost 4 bases, V lost 10 bases, and 8 bases had no gene match.

The rearrangement uses TRBV7-6 and TRBJ1-2; D perhaps matches TRBD1 (6 bases). There are 12 residues in the CDR3. V was cut by 9 bases and J by 4 bases, with 12 bases left in between. Germline V gene data show CDR1 as SGHVS and CDR2 as FNYEAQ. The CDR3 protein is CASADRTYGYTF. The CDR3, as DNA: TGTGCCAGTGCTGACAGGACCTATGGCTACACCTTC.

The genes are TRBV19 and TRBJ1-2; no firm D call. The CDR3 extends over 11 amino acids. Trimming removed 6 bases from V and 8 bases from J, with 10 bases in between. Germline V CDR1 and CDR2: LNHDA, SQIVND (reference sequence). Here the CDR3 reads CASRQATGYTF. The DNA of the CDR3 is TGTGCCAGTAGGCAGGCTACGGGCTACACCTTC.

The chain employs TRBV21-1 and TRBJ1-5. TRBV21-1 is shown as a pseudogene. This CDR3 comprises 14 residues. The CDR3 reads CASSKSEWCQPQHF. The CDR3 DNA follows: TGTGCCAGCAGCAAATCGGAGTGGTGTCAGCCCCAGCATTTT.

The chain has TRBV4-1 and TRBJ2-3, with 10 bases aligning to TRBD2. CDR3 length: 17 amino acids. CDR1 and CDR2 from the germline V gene are MGHRA and YSYEKL. Trimming took 0 bases from V and 4 from J; bases not matched to a gene: 7. The CDR3 is CASSQESPSGSADTQYF. The CDR3 nucleotides are TGCGCCAGCAGCCAAGAATCGCCTAGCGGGAGTGCAGATACGCAGTATTTT.

This chain connects TRBV4-2 to TRBJ1-2; 7 bases fit TRBD1. Trimming cost V 7 bases and J 3 bases; bases outside gene matches: 5. The CDR3 has 13 residues. CDR1 is LGHNA, CDR2 YNFKEQ, per germline. The CDR3 nucleotides are TGTGCCAGCATGGACAGGAATTACTATGGCTACACCTTC. It codes for CASMDRNYYGYTF.

The chain recombines TRBV30 with TRBJ1-4; no clear D. The germline CDR1 and CDR2 sequences are GTSNPN and SVGIG (reference sequence). The V end lost 8 bases, the J end lost 3 bases, and 13 bases lay between the germline ends. The CDR3 has 13 residues. CDR3 nucleotide sequence: TGTGCCCGCCAACGGGGAGCTAATGAAAAACTGTTTTTT. It encodes CARQRGANEKLFF.

V is TRBV7-9 and J is TRBJ1-2; no clear D gene. The V gene's germline CDR1 is SEHNR and CDR2 FQNEAQ (reference sequence). This CDR3 spans 16 amino acids. Trimming left V 4 bases short and J 5 bases short, with 20 bases between. This chain's CDR3 is CASSSGERTVWYGYTF. The DNA for the CDR3 is TGTGCCAGCAGCTCCGGGGAGCGGACGGTTTGGTATGGCTACACCTTC.

This chain links TRBV7-6 with TRBJ2-1; possibly TRBD2 for D (5 bases). This CDR3 region has 14 residues. V gave up 2 bases and J gave up 6 bases, with 11 bases separating them. Germline values: CDR1 SGHVS, CDR2 FNYEAQ. The CDR3 region has the DNA TGTGCCAGCAGCTTATCGGGGATCGTCAATGAGCAGTTCTTC. Amino acid sequence: CASSLSGIVNEQFF.

The chain is built from TRBV30 and TRBJ1-1; D unresolved. From germline, CDR1 is GTSNPN and CDR2 SVGIG (reference sequence). The CDR3 is made up of 13 amino acids. V lost 0 bases and J lost 0, with 5 bases in between. CDR3 coding DNA: TGTGCCTGGAGTGTACAAATGAACACTGAAGCTTTCTTT. Translated, it gives CAWSVQMNTEAFF.

This sequence joins TRBV9 and TRBJ2-2; 15 nucleotides match TRBD2. The CDR3 length is 18 residues. CDR1 and CDR2 from the germline V gene are SGDLS and YYNGEE. The V gene end was trimmed by 6 bases and the J gene end by 5 bases; junction bases not matched to a gene: 11. The CDR3 DNA is TGTGCCAGCAACAGAGAGGGACTAGCGGGAGGAGGGACCGGGGAGCTGTTTTTT. It codes for CASNREGLAGGGTGELFF. The full variable domain, in which reference TRBV9 and TRBJ2-2 provide the parts outside the CDR3, is DSGVTQTPKHLITATGQRVTLRCSPRSGDLSVYWYQQSLDQGLQFLIQYYNGEERAKGNILERFSAQQFPDLHSELNLSSLELGDSALYFCASNREGLAGGGTGELFFGEGSRLTVL.

V is TRBV2 and J is TRBJ2-7; D call uncertain. Germline CDR1 and CDR2: SNHLY and FYNNEI. V was pared by 6 bases and J by 5 bases, with 11 bases between. CDR3 length: 12 residues. The CDR3 is CASSGDINEQYF. DNA of the CDR3: TGTGCCAGCAGCGGCGACATTAACGAGCAGTACTTC.

This chain uses TRBV5-4 with TRBJ2-5; TRBD1 agrees at 8 bases. The CDR3 is 13 amino acids. After removal of 3 bases from V and 5 bases from J, the junction contained 3 bases not matched to a gene. Germline assignment: CDR1 SGHNT and CDR2 YYREEE (reference sequence). In nucleotides, the CDR3 is TGTGCCAGCAGCTCAGGGGGCGGTGAGACCCAGTACTTC. Translated: CASSSGGGETQYF. Filled out from reference TRBV5-4 and TRBJ2-5, the complete variable domain reads ETGVTQSPTHLIKTRGQQVTLRCSSQSGHNTVSWYQQALGQGPQFIFQYYREEENGRGNFPPRFSGLQFPNYSSELNVNALELDDSALYLCASSSGGGETQYFGPGTRLLVL.

V and J are TRBV29-1 and TRBJ1-1; 8 bases match TRBD1. J was trimmed by 1 base and V by 6 bases; bases with no gene match: 7. Germline V CDR1 and CDR2: SQVTM, ANQGSEA. This CDR3 is 14 amino acids long. The CDR3 spells CSVGQGLGNTEAFF. The CDR3 region has the DNA TGCAGCGTCGGACAGGGACTTGGGAACACTGAAGCTTTCTTT.

This chain connects TRBV21-1 to TRBJ1-2; TRBD1 is the table's D call, not checked against the DNA. TRBV21-1 is listed as a pseudogene. The CDR3 is made up of 15 amino acids. CDR3 in DNA: TGTGCCAGCAGTAATATCAGGCAGTTTAACTATGGCTACACCTTC. Protein product: CASSNIRQFNYGYTF.

The chain recombines TRBV11-2 with TRBJ2-5; 8 bases line up with TRBD2. Germline loops: CDR1 SGHAT, CDR2 FQNNGV. Losses at the gene ends were 7 bases for V and 4 bases for J; bases not matched to a gene: 5. The CDR3 has 13 amino acids. CDR3: CASTQAGAETQYF. Here the CDR3 DNA reads TGTGCCAGCACCCAAGCGGGAGCAGAGACCCAGTACTTC.

This clone was recorded many times. The V and J genes are TRBV5-1 and TRBJ1-1; TRBD1 might be the D (5 bases). CDR3 length equals 14 residues. CDR1 is SGHRS and CDR2 is YFSETQ in the germline V gene. V was cut by 5 bases and J by 3 bases, with 14 bases left in between. The CDR3 loop reads CASSLGGSYTEAFF. CDR3 nucleotide sequence: TGCGCCAGCAGTCTTGGGGGGTCTTACACTGAAGCTTTCTTT.

The V call is TRBV15, the J call TRBJ2-1; 7 positions match TRBD2. Germline V gene lookup returns CDR1 LNHNV and CDR2 YYDKDF (reference sequence). The V segment lost 0 bases and the J segment 7 bases; nucleotides outside the gene matches: 9. The CDR3 totals 16 residues. Written as DNA, the CDR3 is TGTGCCACCAGCAGAGATCGGCCGGGAGGCGAGAATGAGCAGTTCTTC. It codes for CATSRDRPGGENEQFF.

On this clone itself: The sample holds other DNA sequences that translate to the same CDR3. The chain joins TRBV5-1 to TRBJ1-3, with D possibly matching TRBD1 (5 bases). In germline, CDR1 is SGHRS, CDR2 YFSETQ. Trimming stripped 0 bases from V and 4 bases from J, with 14 bases between. CDR3 length: 16 amino acids. Written as DNA, the CDR3 is TGCGCCAGCAGCTTGGGGCAGGACATGGAAGGAAACACCATATATTTT. Protein sequence: CASSLGQDMEGNTIYF. Looking up the rest from reference TRBV5-1 and TRBJ1-3 gives the full variable domain: KAGVTQTPRYLIKTRGQQVTLSCSPISGHRSVSWYQQTPGQGLQFLFEYFSETQRNKGNFPGRFSGRQFSNSRSEMNVSTLELGDSALYLCASSLGQDMEGNTIYFGEGSWLTVV.